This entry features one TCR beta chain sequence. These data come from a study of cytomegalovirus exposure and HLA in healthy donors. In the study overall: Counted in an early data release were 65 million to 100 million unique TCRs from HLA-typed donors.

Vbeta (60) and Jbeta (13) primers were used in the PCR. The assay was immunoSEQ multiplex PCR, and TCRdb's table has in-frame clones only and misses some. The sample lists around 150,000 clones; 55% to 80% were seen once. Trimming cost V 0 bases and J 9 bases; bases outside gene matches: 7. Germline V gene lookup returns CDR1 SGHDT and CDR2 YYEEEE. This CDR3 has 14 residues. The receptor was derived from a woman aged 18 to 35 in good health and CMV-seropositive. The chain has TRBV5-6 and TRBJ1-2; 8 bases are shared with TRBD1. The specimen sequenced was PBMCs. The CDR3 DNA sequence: TGTGCCAGCAGCTTGGCCGGGACAGGCCAACGCTACACCTTC. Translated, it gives CASSLAGTGQRYTF.